A selection of T cell receptor beta chains follows, all from one sample in a study of CD8+ T cells in alopecia areata. Produced via immunoSEQ multiplex PCR; TCRdb's table is partial and in-frame only. The sample lists about 180,000 clones, 58% occurring once. Sample: CD4+ T cells sorted from blood, taken at approximately week 60, from a patient treated with tofacitinib. These receptors were collected from a human donor with alopecia areata. CDR3s include the opening cysteine and the closing phenylalanine or tryptophan. D genes are given only for firm matches. Where a row states a size, it is once, few, many or the class of an expanded clone; other rows omit it.

D gene | clone size | J gene | V gene | CDR3 DNA | CDR3 protein
. | . | TRBJ1-3 | TRBV4-1 | TGCGCCAGCAGCCAAGCCGCCGAAACAGGCGTTCTTAACTCTGGAAACACCATATATTTT | CASSQAAETGVLNSGNTIYF
TRBD1 | . | TRBJ1-2 | TRBV7-2 | TGTGCCAGCAGCCCGGACAGGGGGCAGGGTAACTATGGCTACACCTTC | CASSPDRGQGNYGYTF
. | . | TRBJ2-3 | TRBV7-9 | TGTGCCAGCAGAGGACCAATCAGCACAGATACGCAGTATTTT | CASRGPISTDTQYF
. | . | TRBJ1-1 | TRBV5-1 | TGCGCCAGCAGCTTGGAGAATGAAGCTTTCTTT | CASSLENEAFF
TRBD1 | . | TRBJ1-2 | TRBV29-1 | TGCAGCGTCGACGACAGGGGAGACTATGGCTACACCTTC | CSVDDRGDYGYTF
. | . | TRBJ1-4 | TRBV29-1 | TGCAGCGTTGAAGATAGGGTGGGTGAAAAACTGTTTTTT | CSVEDRVGEKLFF
TRBD1 | . | TRBJ1-1 | TRBV23-1 | TGCGCCAGCTTCGGACAGGGTATGAACACTGAAGCTTTCTTT | CASFGQGMNTEAFF
. | . | TRBJ1-1 | TRBV4-1 | TGCGCCAGCAGCCGGGGAGGTCTGGCGGACACTGAAGCTTTCTTT | CASSRGGLADTEAFF
. | . | TRBJ2-3 | TRBV6-5 | TGTGCCAGCAGACCGGCATGGGCCACCACAGATACGCAGTATTTT | CASRPAWATTDTQYF
. | few | TRBJ2-7 | TRBV29-1 | TGCAGCGTTGCGGGGACCTTGTCCTACGAGCAGTACTTC | CSVAGTLSYEQYF
TRBD2 | . | TRBJ2-3 | TRBV9 | TGTGCCAGCAGCGTAGCACTAGCGGGGGCTAGCACAGATACGCAGTATTTT | CASSVALAGASTDTQYF
. | . | TRBJ2-7 | TRBV29-1 | TGCAGCAACAGAAGTTCTTTGGTCGAGCAGTACTTC | CSNRSSLVEQYF
. | . | TRBJ2-7 | TRBV7-9 | TGTGCCAGCAGTTTCAAGGAGGGATTCTCCTACGAGCAGTACTTC | CASSFKEGFSYEQYF
TRBD2 | many | TRBJ2-1 | TRBV2 | TGTGCCAGCAGTGACGGGACTAGCGGGGGTGTACTAGGAAGTGAGCAGTTCTTC | CASSDGTSGGVLGSEQFF
. | . | TRBJ1-2 | TRBV6-1 | TGTGCCAGCAGTGAGGAGGGAGATGGCTACACCTTC | CASSEEGDGYTF
. | . | TRBJ1-3 | TRBV5-6 | TGTGCCAGCAGCTCGGGGGGACACCTTTCTTGGAACACCATATATTTT | CASSSGGHLSWNTIYF
. | . | TRBJ1-1 | TRBV29-1 | TGCAGCGTCCGGGGAAGCGGCACTGAAGCTTTCTTT | CSVRGSGTEAFF
. | . | TRBJ1-3 | TRBV30 | TGTGCCTGGAGTGTACCGGCGGGGATCGGAAACACCATATATTTT | CAWSVPAGIGNTIYF
TRBD1 | . | TRBJ2-5 | TRBV30 | TGTGCCTGGGACAGGGACAGCGAGACCCAGTACTTC | CAWDRDSETQYF
TRBD2 | . | TRBJ2-5 | TRBV6-6 | TGTGCCAGCAGTTACGGGCGGGGGGGCGTTCGAGAGACCCAGTACTTC | CASSYGRGGVRETQYF
. | many | TRBJ1-6 | TRBV23-1 | TGCGCCAGCAGTCACCCGCATAGGACACCCCTCCACTTT | CASSHPHRTPLHF
. | . | TRBJ1-3 | TRBV30 | TGTGCCTGGGCGAATATAATGGCCCTCTCTGGGAACACCATATATTTT | CAWANIMALSGNTIYF
. | . | TRBJ1-1 | TRBV6-5 | TGTGCCAGCAGTTCGGCCCCCAGGGGTCTCACTGAAGCTTTCTTT | CASSSAPRGLTEAFF
TRBD1 | few | TRBJ1-5 | TRBV30 | TGTGCCTGGAGGCCCAGGGGGCCGGTAAGCAATCAGCCCCAGCATTTT | CAWRPRGPVSNQPQHF
. | many | TRBJ1-2 | TRBV29-1 | TGCAGCGTTGACACGGGGACGGGAGGCTACACCTTC | CSVDTGTGGYTF
TRBD1 | . | TRBJ2-5 | TRBV7-9 | TGTGCCAGCAGCTGGGGGACAGCGATGGAGACCCAGTACTTC | CASSWGTAMETQYF
. | once | TRBJ2-7 | TRBV15 | TGTGCCACCAGCAGAGGGGGCGGCGGCTACGAGCAGTACTTC | CATSRGGGGYEQYF
. | . | TRBJ2-5 | TRBV30 | TGTGCCTGGAGCCCACGGATAGGGAGCGGAGAGACCCAGTACTTC | CAWSPRIGSGETQYF
TRBD1 | . | TRBJ1-1 | TRBV30 | TGTGCCTGGACAGGGGGTCTGACTGAAGCTTTCTTT | CAWTGGLTEAFF
TRBD1 | . | TRBJ1-1 | TRBV30 | TGTGCCTGGAGTGTTTGGACAGGGGGCACTGAAGCTTTCTTT | CAWSVWTGGTEAFF
. | . | TRBJ1-6 | TRBV7-8 | TGTGCCAGCAGCACTCGACAGACGAGCTCCTATAATTCACCCCTCCACTTT | CASSTRQTSSYNSPLHF
. | . | TRBJ1-1 | TRBV30 | TGTGCCTGGAGTAGATCCGGTTGGAGGACTGAAGCTTTCTTT | CAWSRSGWRTEAFF